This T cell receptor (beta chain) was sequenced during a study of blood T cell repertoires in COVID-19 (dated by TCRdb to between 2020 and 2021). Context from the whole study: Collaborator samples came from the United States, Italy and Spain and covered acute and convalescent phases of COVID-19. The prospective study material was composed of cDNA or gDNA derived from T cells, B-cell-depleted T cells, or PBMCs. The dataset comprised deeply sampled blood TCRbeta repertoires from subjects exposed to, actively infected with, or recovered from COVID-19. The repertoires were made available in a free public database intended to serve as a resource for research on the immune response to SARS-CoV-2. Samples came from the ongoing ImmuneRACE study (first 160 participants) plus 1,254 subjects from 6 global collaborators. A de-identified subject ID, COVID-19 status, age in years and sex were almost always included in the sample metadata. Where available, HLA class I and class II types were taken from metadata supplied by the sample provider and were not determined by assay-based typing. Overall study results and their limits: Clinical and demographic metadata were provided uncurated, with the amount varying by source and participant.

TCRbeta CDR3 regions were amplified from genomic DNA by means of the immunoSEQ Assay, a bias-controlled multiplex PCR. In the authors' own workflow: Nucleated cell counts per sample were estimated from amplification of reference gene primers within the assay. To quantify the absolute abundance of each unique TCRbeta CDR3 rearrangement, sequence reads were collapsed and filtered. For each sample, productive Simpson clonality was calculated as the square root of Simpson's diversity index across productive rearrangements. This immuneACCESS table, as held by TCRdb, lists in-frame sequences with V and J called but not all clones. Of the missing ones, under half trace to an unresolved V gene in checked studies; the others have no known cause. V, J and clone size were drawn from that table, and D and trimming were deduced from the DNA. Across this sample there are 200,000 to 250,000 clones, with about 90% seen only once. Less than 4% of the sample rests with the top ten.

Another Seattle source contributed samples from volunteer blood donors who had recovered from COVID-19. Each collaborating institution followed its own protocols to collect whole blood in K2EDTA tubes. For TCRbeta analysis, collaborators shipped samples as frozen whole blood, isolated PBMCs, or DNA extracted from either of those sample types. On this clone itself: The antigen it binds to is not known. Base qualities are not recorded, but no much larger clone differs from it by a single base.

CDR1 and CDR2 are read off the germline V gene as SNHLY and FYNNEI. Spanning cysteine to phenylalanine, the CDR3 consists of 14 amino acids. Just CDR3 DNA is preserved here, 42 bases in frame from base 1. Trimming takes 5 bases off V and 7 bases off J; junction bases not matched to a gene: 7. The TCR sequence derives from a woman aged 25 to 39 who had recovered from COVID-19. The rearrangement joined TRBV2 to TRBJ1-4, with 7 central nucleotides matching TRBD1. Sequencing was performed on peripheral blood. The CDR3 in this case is CASSLQGGSEKLFF. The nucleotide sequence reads TGTGCCAGCAGTCTTCAGGGGGGCAGTGAAAAACTGTTTTTT.